The 10 T cell receptor beta chains below come from one sample, sequenced in a study of shared clonotypes between healthy human individuals (dated by TCRdb to 2020 to 2022). CD8 naive samples consisted of CD45RO-negative cells that were positively selected for CCR7, yielding a CD45RA+CCR7+ population without TemRA cells. To prepare the library, the immunoSEQ multiplex PCR assay was applied. Sourced from immuneACCESS, this table was stored by TCRdb with only in-frame sequences that have V and J called. A share of the clones is absent; for the studies checked, an unresolved V gene accounts for under half, and the remainder has no known explanation. Here the sample has about 2.1 million clones; roughly 93% occur a single time. 1.5% to 2% of the sample comes from the top ten. Sequencing was carried out using naive CD8+ T cells from PBMCs. In the paper's terms, the cell subset or site label means: CD45RA+CCR7+. These TCRs come from a man aged 18 to 35 in good health. Some clones in this sample may be carry-over from other donors' samples.

The chain carries TRBV29-1 and TRBJ2-7; TRBD2 agrees at 9 bases. The CDR3 runs 14 residues. Germline V CDR1 and CDR2: SQVTM, ANQGSEA. Unmatched junction bases numbered 6, after V lost 4 bases and J lost 2 bases. This CDR3 reads CSVVLGGRAYEQYF. The CDR3 DNA reads as TGCAGCGTTGTCCTTGGCGGGAGGGCCTACGAGCAGTACTTC.

The chain carries TRBV13 and TRBJ1-2; D gene uncertain. CDR3 length: 15 residues. Germline-derived CDR1 and CDR2 are PRHDT and FYEKMQ (reference sequence). Trimming cost V 5 bases and J 2 bases, with 15 bases left between them. The CDR3 nucleotides are TGTGCCAGCAGCCCCCGGGCAGCGCCAAACTATGGCTACACCTTC. Protein sequence: CASSPRAAPNYGYTF.

This clone has just one count. The V gene is TRBV14, the J gene TRBJ2-7, with D hard to call. V was shortened by 4 bases and J by 3 bases, with 13 bases between the two germline ends. Germline loops: CDR1 SGHDN, CDR2 FVKESK. CDR3 length: 14 amino acids. The CDR3 is CASSPYDGFYEQYF. Here the CDR3 DNA reads TGTGCCAGCAGCCCCTATGATGGTTTCTACGAGCAGTACTTC.

The chain carries TRBV28 and TRBJ1-2; 9 positions match TRBD1. The CDR3 covers 15 residues. Germline loops: CDR1 MDHEN, CDR2 SYDVKM. The J segment lost 5 bases and the V segment lost 5 bases, leaving 9 bases of the junction unmatched. The CDR3 nucleotides read TGTGCCAGCAGTCGCGCGGGACAGGGCAGATATGGCTACACCTTC. This sequence encodes CASSRAGQGRYGYTF.

The table lists this clone with a count of one. The rearrangement uses TRBV9 and TRBJ2-1; the D gene is possibly TRBD2 (5 bases). The CDR3 contains 16 residues. Per the germline V gene, CDR1 is SGDLS and CDR2 is YYNGEE. Trimming took off 0 bases at V and 1 base at J, with 11 bases between the two ends. Here the CDR3 DNA reads TGTGCCAGCAGCGTAGTTGATGGGAGATCCTACAATGAGCAGTTCTTC. Its protein is CASSVVDGRSYNEQFF. Based on the CDR3 plus reference TRBV9 and TRBJ2-1, the full variable domain is DSGVTQTPKHLITATGQRVTLRCSPRSGDLSVYWYQQSLDQGLQFLIQYYNGEERAKGNILERFSAQQFPDLHSELNLSSLELGDSALYFCASSVVDGRSYNEQFFGPGTRLTVL.

This rearrangement joins TRBV30 to TRBJ2-7, with D perhaps matching TRBD2 (6 bases). Deletions cut 2 bases from V and 5 bases from J, with 10 bases between. CDR3 length: 12 residues. Germline V gives CDR1 GTSNPN, CDR2 SVGIG (reference sequence). The chain's CDR3 is CAWSTGSHEQYF. The DNA of the CDR3 is TGTGCCTGGAGTACCGGGAGCCACGAGCAGTACTTC.

The V and J genes are TRBV19 and TRBJ2-6; no clear D gene. CDR1 is LNHDA and CDR2 is SQIVND in the germline V gene (reference sequence). Trimming shortened V by 6 bases and J by 4 bases, and 13 bases separated the two germline ends. This CDR3 spans 15 amino acids. The CDR3 spells CASSPRPVGANVLTF. CDR3 in DNA: TGTGCCAGTAGCCCGAGACCTGTGGGGGCCAACGTCCTGACTTTC.

The chain joins TRBV20-1 to TRBJ2-3; 7 bases line up with TRBD1. The CDR3 sequence is 10 residues long. Germline lookup yields CDR1 DFQATT and CDR2 SNEGSKA (reference sequence). The V gene end was trimmed by 6 bases and the J gene end by 12 bases; junction bases not matched to a gene: 6. The DNA of the CDR3 is TGCAGTGCAGGGACAGCACCCCAGTATTTT. Amino acid sequence: CSAGTAPQYF.

The V call is TRBV7-9, the J call TRBJ2-3; TRBD1 is a possible D gene (6 bases). The V and J ends lost 7 bases and 2 bases respectively, with 28 bases between them. The CDR3 length is 19 residues. The germline V gene has CDR1 SEHNR and CDR2 FQNEAQ (reference sequence). The CDR3 nucleotides read TGTGCCAGCACTCCTCCCCCCCCGCAGGGGATGGGACCCACAGATACGCAGTATTTT. The encoded protein is CASTPPPPQGMGPTDTQYF.

The chain employs TRBV28 and TRBJ2-7; the D is unclear. Germline CDR1 is MDHEN and CDR2 is SYDVKM. The V end lost 6 bases, the J end lost 5 bases, and 17 bases lay between the germline ends. The CDR3 spans 14 residues. The CDR3 loop is CASSPVEPRHEQYF. Here the CDR3 DNA reads TGTGCCAGCAGCCCCGTGGAGCCCCGCCACGAGCAGTACTTC.